Included here is one TCR beta chain sequence, with context. The target antigen is unknown. Sequencing used immunoSEQ multiplex PCR; TCRdb keeps in-frame clones, though not all of them. The sample has 55,000 to 85,000 clones, about 86% seen once. The data belong to a study of OX40 agonist ivuxolimab in advanced cancers. Study background: Given to patients was ivuxolimab, an agonistic anti-OX40 (CD134) antibody. Patients were treated with intravenous ivuxolimab, dosed at 0.01 to 10 mg/kg and infused every 2 weeks. Averaging 60 years in age, with a range of about 20 to 90, the cohort was 82.7% male.

V was pared by 4 bases and J by 1 base, with 4 bases of the junction left unmatched. The CDR3 runs 15 residues. Germline V gene data show CDR1 as SGHRS and CDR2 as YFSETQ. Study outcomes and limitations: Clonal expansion by week 6 occurred in CD4+ and CD8+ blood T cells (at 0.1 to 3.0 mg/kg).

The sequence was collected from an adult with an advanced solid tumor such as melanoma, head and neck, liver or kidney cancer. Sample: CD4+ or CD8+ T cells sorted from blood, taken in a trial of the OX40 agonist ivuxolimab. V gene TRBV5-1 combines with J gene TRBJ1-1; TRBD1 agrees at 10 bases. This chain's CDR3 is CASSNWDRGNTEAFF. The CDR3 nucleotides are TGCGCCAGCAGCAACTGGGACAGGGGGAACACTGAAGCTTTCTTT.